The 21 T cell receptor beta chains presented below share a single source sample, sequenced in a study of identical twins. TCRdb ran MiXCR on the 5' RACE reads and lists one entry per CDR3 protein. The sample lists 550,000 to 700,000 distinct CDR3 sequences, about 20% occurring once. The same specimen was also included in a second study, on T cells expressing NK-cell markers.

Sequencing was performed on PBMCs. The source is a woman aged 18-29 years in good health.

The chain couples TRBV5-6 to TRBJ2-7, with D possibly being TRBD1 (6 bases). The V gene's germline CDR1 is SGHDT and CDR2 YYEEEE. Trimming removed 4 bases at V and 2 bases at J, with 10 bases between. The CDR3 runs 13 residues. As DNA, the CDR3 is TGTGCCAGCAGCCGCAGGGGACCCTACGAGCAGTACTTC. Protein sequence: CASSRRGPYEQYF.

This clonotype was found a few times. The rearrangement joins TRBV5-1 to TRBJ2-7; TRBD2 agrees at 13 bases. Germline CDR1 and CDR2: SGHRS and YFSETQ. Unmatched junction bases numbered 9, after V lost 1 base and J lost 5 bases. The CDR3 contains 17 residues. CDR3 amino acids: CASSLPTSGGVRHEQYF. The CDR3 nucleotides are TGCGCCAGCAGCTTGCCTACTAGCGGGGGGGTTCGGCACGAGCAGTACTTC.

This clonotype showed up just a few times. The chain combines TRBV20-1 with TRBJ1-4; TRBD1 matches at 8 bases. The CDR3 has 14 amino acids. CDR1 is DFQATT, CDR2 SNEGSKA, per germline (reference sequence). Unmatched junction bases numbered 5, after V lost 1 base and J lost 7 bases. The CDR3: CSARVGGQAEKLFF. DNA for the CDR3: TGCAGTGCTAGAGTCGGGGGACAGGCTGAAAAACTGTTTTTT.

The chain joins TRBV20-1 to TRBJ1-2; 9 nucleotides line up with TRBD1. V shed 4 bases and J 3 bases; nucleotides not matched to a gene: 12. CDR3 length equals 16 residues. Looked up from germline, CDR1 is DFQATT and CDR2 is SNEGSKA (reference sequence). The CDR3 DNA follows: TGCAGTGCTACCTCGAGGAACAGGGGGCGCGACTATGGCTACACCTTC. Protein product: CSATSRNRGRDYGYTF.

The CDR3 here is CSTGQGTDNEQFF. The CDR3 DNA follows: TGCAGCACCGGGCAGGGGACCGACAATGAGCAGTTCTTC. The chain couples TRBV29-1 to TRBJ2-1, with TRBD1 as a possible D gene (6 bases). The CDR3 is 13 amino acids. Trimming cost V 8 bases and J 5 bases, with 16 bases left between them. CDR1 and CDR2 (germline): SQVTM, ANQGSEA.

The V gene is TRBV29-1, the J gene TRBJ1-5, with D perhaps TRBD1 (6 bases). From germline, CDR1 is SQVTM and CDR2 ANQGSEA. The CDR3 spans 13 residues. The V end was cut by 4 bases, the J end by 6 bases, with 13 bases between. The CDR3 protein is CSVGGGAGQPQHF. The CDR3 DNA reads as TGCAGCGTTGGAGGGGGAGCGGGTCAGCCCCAGCATTTT. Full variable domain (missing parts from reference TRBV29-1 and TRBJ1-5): SAVISQKPSRDICQRGTSLTIQCQVDSQVTMMFWYRQQPGQSLTLIATANQGSEATYESGFVIDKFPISRPNLTFSTLTVSNMSPEDSSIYLCSVGGGAGQPQHFGDGTRLSIL.

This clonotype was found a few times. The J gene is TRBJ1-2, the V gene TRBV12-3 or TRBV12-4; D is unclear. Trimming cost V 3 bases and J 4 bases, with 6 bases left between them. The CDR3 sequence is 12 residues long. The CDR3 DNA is TGTGCCAGCAGTTTTACGGGCTATGGCTACACCTTC. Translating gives CASSFTGYGYTF.

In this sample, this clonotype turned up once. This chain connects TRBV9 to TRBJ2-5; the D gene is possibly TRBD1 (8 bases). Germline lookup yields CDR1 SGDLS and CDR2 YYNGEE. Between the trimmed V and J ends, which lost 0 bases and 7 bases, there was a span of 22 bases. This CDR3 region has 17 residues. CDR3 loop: CASSVGGSGLTGGTQYF. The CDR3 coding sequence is TGTGCCAGCAGCGTAGGGGGTAGCGGGCTCACAGGGGGGACCCAGTACTTC.

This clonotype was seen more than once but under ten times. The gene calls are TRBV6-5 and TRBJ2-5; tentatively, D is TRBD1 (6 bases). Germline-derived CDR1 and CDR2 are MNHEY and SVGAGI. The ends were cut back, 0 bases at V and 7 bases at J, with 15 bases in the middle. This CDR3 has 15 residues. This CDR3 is CASSYSNRASGTQYF. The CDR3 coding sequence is TGTGCCAGCAGTTACTCGAACAGGGCCTCGGGGACCCAGTACTTC.

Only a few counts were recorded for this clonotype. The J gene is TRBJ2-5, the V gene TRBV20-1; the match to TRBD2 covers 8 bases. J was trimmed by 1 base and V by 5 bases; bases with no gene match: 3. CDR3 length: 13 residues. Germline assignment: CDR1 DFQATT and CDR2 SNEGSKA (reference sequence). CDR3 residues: CSASGTSQETQYF. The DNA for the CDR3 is TGCAGTGCTTCAGGGACTAGCCAAGAGACCCAGTACTTC.

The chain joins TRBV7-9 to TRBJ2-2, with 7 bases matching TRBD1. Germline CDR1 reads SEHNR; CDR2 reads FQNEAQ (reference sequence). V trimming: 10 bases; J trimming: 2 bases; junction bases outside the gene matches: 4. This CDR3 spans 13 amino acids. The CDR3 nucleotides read TGTGCCACCACAGGGGCTAACACCGGGGAGCTGTTTTTT. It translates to CATTGANTGELFF.

Here the CDR3 DNA reads TGTGCCAGCTCACCACCGCGTGGGCAGGGTGGAATCGAGCAGTACTTC. The encoded protein is CASSPPRGQGGIEQYF. The V call is TRBV18, the J call TRBJ2-7, with D possibly being TRBD1 (5 bases). Germline-derived CDR1 and CDR2 are KGHSH and LQKENI. With 0 bases removed from V and 6 bases from J, the gap between germline ends came to 18 bases. This CDR3 spans 16 amino acids.

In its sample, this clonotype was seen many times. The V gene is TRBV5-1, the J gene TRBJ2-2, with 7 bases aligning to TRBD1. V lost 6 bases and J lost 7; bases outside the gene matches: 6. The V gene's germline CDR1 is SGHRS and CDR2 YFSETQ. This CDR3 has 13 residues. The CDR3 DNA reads TGCGCCAGCAACAGGGACAGTATCGGGGAGCTGTTTTTT. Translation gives CASNRDSIGELFF.

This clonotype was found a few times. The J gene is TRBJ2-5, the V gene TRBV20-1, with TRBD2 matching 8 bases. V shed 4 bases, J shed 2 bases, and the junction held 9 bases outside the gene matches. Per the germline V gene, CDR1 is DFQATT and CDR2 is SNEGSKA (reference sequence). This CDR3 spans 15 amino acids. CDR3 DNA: TGCAGTGCTACCTGGGGTAGCGGGGTACAAGAGACCCAGTACTTC. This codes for CSATWGSGVQETQYF.

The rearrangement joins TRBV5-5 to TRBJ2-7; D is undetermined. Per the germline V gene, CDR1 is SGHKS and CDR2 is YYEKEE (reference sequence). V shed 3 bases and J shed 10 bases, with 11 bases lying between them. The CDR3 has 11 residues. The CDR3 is CASSYSINQYF. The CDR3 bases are TGTGCCAGCAGCTACTCGATCAACCAGTACTTC.

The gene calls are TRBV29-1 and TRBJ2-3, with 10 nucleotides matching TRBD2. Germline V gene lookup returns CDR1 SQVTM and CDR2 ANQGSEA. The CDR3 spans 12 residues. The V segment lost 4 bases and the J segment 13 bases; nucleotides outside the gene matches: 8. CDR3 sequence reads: CSVVGGLAGEYF. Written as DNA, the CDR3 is TGCAGCGTTGTAGGTGGGCTAGCGGGGGAGTATTTT.

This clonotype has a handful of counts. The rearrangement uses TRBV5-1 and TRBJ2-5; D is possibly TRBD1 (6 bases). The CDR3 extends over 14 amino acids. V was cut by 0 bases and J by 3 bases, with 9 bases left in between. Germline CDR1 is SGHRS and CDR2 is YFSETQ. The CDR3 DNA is TGCGCCAGCAGCTTGGTTGCAGGGGAAGAGACCCAGTACTTC. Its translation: CASSLVAGEETQYF.

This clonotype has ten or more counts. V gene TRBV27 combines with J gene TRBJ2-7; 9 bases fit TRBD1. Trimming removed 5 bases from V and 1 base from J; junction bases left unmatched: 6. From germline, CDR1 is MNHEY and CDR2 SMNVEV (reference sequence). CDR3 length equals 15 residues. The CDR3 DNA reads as TGTGCCAGCAGTCCCCGGGACAGGGATTCCTACGAGCAGTACTTC. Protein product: CASSPRDRDSYEQYF.

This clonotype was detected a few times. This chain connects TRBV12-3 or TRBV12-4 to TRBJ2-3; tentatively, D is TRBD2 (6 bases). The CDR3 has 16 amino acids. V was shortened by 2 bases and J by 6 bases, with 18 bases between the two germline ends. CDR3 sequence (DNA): TGTGCCAGCAGTTTACGGCGGGGTGGCTTGGTGGATACGCAGTATTTT. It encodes CASSLRRGGLVDTQYF.

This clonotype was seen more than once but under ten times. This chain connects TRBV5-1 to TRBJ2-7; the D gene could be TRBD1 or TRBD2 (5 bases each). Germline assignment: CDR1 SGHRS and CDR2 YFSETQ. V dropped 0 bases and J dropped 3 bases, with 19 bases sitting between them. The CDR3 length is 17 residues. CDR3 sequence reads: CASSLGQGVASLYEQYF. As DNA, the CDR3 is TGCGCCAGCAGCTTGGGGCAGGGAGTAGCCTCACTCTACGAGCAGTACTTC.

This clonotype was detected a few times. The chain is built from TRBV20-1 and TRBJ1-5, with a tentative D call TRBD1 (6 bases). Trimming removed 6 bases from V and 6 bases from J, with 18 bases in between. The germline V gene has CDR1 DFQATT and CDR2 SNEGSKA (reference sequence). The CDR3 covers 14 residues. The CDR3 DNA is TGCAGTGCGGTCCCCGGAGGAGGGGGTCAGCCCCAGCATTTT. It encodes CSAVPGGGGQPQHF.